This T cell receptor (beta chain) originates from a study of T-cell reconstitution after alpha-beta-depleted transplantation in children. Findings and caveats of the study: Surviving recipient T cells and intrathymic progenitors accounted for some patients' high TCRbeta diversity at day 60. Several hundred rapidly expanded clones from non-depleted graft cells reportedly supplied alpha-beta T cells about two months post-transplant. One year after transplant, T-cell counts and diversity came mostly from newly produced T cells.

V was cut by 5 bases and J by 4 bases, with 18 bases left in between. CDR3 size: 16 residues. CDR1 is LGHNA, CDR2 YNFKEQ, per germline. Regarding this clonotype: The target antigen is unknown.

Preparation of the TCRbeta library was carried out with unique molecular identifiers. In TCRdb, the PCR reads were re-called with MiXCR into one record per CDR3 protein. The profile shows around 580,000 distinct CDR3 sequences, over 20% of them singletons. The sequence came from a boy in the first two years of life with Wiskott-Aldrich syndrome, due to receive a stem cell transplant. The J gene is TRBJ2-4, the V gene TRBV4-2, with D possibly matching TRBD2 (6 bases). The source was PBMCs, collected before TCRalphabeta/CD19-depleted stem cell transplant. The CDR3 DNA is TGTGCCAGCAGCAAGACAGAGACCGGGACTAAAAACATTCAGTACTTC. This sequence encodes CASSKTETGTKNIQYF.